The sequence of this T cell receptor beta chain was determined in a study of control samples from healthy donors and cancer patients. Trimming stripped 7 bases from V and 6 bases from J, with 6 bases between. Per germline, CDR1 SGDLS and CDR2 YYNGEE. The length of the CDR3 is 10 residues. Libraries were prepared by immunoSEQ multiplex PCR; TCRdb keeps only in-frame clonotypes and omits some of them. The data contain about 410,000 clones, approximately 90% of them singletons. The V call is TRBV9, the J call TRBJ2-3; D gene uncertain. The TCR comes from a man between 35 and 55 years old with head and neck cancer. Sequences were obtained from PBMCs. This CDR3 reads CASGGDTQYF. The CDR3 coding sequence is TGTGCCAGCGGTGGGGATACGCAGTATTTT.